What follows describes a single T cell receptor (beta chain). TCRdb's copy holds only in-frame clones and misses some; the assay was immunoSEQ multiplex PCR. The sample includes under 45,000 clones, 80% to 90% of them seen just once. The CDR3 consists of 16 residues. Germline V gives CDR1 SNHLY, CDR2 FYNNEI. The V gene end was trimmed by 4 bases and the J gene end by 8 bases; junction bases not matched to a gene: 8. The data were obtained in a study of blood T cell repertoires in COVID-19. This receptor was taken from a human donor in a cohort sampled during active COVID-19. V gene TRBV2 combines with J gene TRBJ2-1, with TRBD2 matching 13 bases. Sequenced: peripheral blood. CDR3 loop: CASSARLAGGVHEQFF. CDR3 coding DNA: TGTGCCAGCAGTGCCAGACTAGCGGGGGGCGTGCATGAGCAGTTCTTC.